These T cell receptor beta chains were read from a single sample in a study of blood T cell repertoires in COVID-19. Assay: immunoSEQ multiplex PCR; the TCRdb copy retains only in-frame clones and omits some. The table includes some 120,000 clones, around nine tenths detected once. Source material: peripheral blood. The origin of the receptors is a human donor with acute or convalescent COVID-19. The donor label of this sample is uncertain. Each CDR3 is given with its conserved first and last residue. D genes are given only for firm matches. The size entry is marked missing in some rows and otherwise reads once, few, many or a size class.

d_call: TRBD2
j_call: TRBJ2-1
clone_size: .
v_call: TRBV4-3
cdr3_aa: CASSQGLAVPNEQFF
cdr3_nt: TGCGCCAGCAGCCAAGGACTAGCGGTCCCCAATGAGCAGTTCTTC

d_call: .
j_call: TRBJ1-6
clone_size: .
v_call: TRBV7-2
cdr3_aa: CASSLTGRGVGSPLHF
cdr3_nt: TGTGCCAGCAGCCTAACAGGCAGGGGAGTGGGTTCACCCCTCCACTTT

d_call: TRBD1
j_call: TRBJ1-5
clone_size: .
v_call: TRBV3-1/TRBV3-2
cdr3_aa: CASSHSGTASQPQHF
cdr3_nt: TGTGCCAGCAGCCATTCCGGGACAGCTAGTCAGCCCCAGCATTTT

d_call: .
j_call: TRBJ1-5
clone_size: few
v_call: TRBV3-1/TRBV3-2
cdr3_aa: CASSQGTADYGNQPQHF
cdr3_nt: TGTGCCAGCAGCCAAGGAACCGCGGATTATGGCAATCAGCCCCAGCATTTT

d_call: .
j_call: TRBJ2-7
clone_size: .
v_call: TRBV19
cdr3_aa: CASDPTGAGSPEQYF
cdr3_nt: TGTGCCAGTGATCCCACTGGGGCGGGATCCCCCGAGCAGTACTTC

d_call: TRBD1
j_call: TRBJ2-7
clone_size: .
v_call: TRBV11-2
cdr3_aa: CASSLGYRTGSGPYEQYF
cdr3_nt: TGTGCCAGCAGCTTAGGCTACAGGACAGGGAGTGGCCCCTACGAGCAGTACTTC

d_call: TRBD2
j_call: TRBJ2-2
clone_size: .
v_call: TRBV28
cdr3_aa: CASSSLGLAGGSGELFF
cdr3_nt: TGTGCCAGCAGTTCCCTCGGACTAGCGGGAGGTAGCGGGGAGCTGTTTTTT

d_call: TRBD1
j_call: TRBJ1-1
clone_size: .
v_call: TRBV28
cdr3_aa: CASHSFDRDSKAFF
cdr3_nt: TGTGCCAGCCACAGTTTTGACAGGGACTCTAAAGCTTTCTTT

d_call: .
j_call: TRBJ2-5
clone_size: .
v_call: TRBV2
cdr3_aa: CAGRGTNLQETQYF
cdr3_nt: TGTGCCGGCCGAGGGACAAACCTCCAAGAGACCCAGTACTTC

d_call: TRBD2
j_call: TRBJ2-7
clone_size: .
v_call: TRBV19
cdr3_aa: CASSGLAFYEQYF
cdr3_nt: TGTGCCAGTTCGGGACTAGCGTTCTACGAGCAGTACTTC

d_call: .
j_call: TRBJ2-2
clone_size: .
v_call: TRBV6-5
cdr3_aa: CASSRTIGGELFF
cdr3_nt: TGTGCCAGCAGTCGGACTATAGGCGGGGAGCTGTTTTTT

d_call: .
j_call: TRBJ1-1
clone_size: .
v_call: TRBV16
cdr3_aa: CASSQGRSNTEAFF
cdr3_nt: TGTGCCAGCAGCCAGGGGAGGTCCAACACTGAAGCTTTCTTT

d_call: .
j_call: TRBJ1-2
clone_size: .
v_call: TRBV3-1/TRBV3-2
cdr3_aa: CASSHQRVRSTTNYGYTF
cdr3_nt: TGTGCCAGCAGCCACCAGAGGGTACGGTCGACCACTAACTATGGCTACACCTTC

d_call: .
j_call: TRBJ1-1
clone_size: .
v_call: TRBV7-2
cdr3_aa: CASSLGGGSTEAFF
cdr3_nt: TGTGCCAGCAGCTTAGGGGGGGGGAGCACTGAAGCTTTCTTT

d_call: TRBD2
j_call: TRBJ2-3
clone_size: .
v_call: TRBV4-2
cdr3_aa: CASSQVVAGGLDTQYF
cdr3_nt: TGTGCCAGCAGCCAAGTTGTAGCGGGGGGGTTAGATACGCAGTATTTT

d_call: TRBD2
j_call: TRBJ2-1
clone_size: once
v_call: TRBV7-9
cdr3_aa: CASSPLAGLPSNEQFF
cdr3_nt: TGTGCCAGCAGTCCCCTAGCGGGATTGCCCTCCAATGAGCAGTTCTTC

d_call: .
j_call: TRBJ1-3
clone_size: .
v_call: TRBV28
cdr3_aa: CASSRHFSGNTIYF
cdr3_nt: TGTGCCAGCAGTCGACATTTCTCTGGAAACACCATATATTTT

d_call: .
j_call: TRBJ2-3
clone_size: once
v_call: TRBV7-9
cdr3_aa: CASSFYGTDTQYF
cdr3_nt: TGTGCCAGCAGCTTTTATGGCACAGATACGCAGTATTTT

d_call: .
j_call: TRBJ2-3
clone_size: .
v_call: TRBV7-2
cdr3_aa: CASSRIDGTDTQYF
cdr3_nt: TGTGCCAGCAGCCGCATTGATGGGACTGATACGCAGTATTTT

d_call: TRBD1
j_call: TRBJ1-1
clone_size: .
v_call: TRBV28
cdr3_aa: CASRIGQGAPEAFF
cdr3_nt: TGTGCCAGCAGAATTGGACAGGGGGCTCCTGAAGCTTTCTTT

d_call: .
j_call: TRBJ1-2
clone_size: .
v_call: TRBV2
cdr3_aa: CASPLVALANYGYTF
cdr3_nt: TGTGCCAGTCCGCTTGTTGCTTTAGCTAACTATGGCTACACCTTC

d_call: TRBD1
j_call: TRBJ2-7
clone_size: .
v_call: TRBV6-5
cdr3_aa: CASGRGQGSYEQYF
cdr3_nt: TGTGCCAGCGGGAGGGGACAGGGTTCCTACGAGCAGTACTTC

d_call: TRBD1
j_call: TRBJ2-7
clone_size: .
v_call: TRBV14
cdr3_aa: CASSQRDSAPFYEQYF
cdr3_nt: TGTGCCAGCAGCCAAAGGGACAGCGCTCCGTTCTACGAGCAGTACTTC

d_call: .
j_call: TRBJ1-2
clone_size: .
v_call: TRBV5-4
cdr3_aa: CASSLGTSSGRNGYTF
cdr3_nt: TGTGCCAGCAGCTTAGGTACATCTTCAGGGCGGAATGGCTACACCTTC

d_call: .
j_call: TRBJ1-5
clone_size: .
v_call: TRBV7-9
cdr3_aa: CASSPRQGTDQPQHF
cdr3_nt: TGTGCCAGCAGCCCCCGGCAGGGAACTGATCAGCCCCAGCATTTT

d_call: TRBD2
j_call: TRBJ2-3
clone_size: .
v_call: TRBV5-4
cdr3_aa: CASSLLRLAGGSSTDTQYF
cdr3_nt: TGTGCCAGCAGCTTGTTGCGGCTAGCGGGGGGATCTAGCACAGATACGCAGTATTTT

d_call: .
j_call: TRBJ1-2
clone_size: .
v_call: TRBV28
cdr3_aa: CASSPTRDSYGYTF
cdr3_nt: TGTGCCAGCAGTCCAACACGAGACAGCTATGGCTACACCTTC

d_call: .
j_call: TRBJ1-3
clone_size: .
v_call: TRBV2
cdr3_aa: CASTLLRGGGNTIYF
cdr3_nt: TGTGCCAGTACTCTTTTACGGGGGGGTGGAAACACCATATATTTT

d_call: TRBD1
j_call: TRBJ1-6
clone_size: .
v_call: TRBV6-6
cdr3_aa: CASSYQGANSPLHF
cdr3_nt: TGTGCCAGCAGCTATCAGGGGGCTAATTCACCCCTCCACTTT

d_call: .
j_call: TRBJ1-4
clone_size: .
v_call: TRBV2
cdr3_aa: CASSEALGGVSPNEKLFF
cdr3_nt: TGTGCCAGCAGTGAAGCCCTGGGGGGAGTGAGCCCAAATGAAAAACTGTTTTTT

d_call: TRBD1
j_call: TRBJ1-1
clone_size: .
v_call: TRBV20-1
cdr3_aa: CSASYRDRVVNTEAFF
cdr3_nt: TGCAGTGCTAGTTACCGGGACAGGGTGGTGAACACTGAAGCTTTCTTT

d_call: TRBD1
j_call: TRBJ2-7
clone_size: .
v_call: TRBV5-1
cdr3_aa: CASSLGQGISYEQYF
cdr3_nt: TGCGCCAGCAGCTTGGGACAGGGGATCTCCTACGAGCAGTACTTC

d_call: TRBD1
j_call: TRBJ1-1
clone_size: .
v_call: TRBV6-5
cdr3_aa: CASSPDRGGNTEAFF
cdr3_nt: TGTGCCAGCAGTCCGGACAGGGGGGGGAACACTGAAGCTTTCTTT

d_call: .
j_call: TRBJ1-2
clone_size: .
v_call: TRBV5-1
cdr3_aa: CASSLETDYGYTF
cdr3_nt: TGCGCCAGCAGCTTGGAGACAGACTATGGCTACACCTTC

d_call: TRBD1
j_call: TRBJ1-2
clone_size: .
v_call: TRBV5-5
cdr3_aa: CASSGTGGGSYGYTF
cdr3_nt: TGTGCCAGCAGCGGCACAGGGGGCGGGAGCTATGGCTACACCTTC

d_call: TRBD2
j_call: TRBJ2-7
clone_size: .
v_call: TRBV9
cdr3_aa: CASSASGGSSYEQYF
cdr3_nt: TGTGCCAGCAGCGCTAGCGGGGGAAGCTCCTACGAGCAGTACTTC

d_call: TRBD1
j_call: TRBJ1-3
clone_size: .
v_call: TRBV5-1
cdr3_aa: CASSQNDRVSGNTIYF
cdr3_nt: TGCGCCAGCAGCCAAAATGACAGGGTATCGGGAAACACCATATATTTT

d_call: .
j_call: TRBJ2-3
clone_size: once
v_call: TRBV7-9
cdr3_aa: CASSLNTQTDTQYF
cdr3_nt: TGTGCCAGCAGCCTCAATACCCAGACAGATACGCAGTATTTT

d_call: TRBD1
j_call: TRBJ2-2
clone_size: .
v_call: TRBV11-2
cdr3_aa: CASSPDRGSGELFF
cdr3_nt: TGTGCCAGCAGCCCGGACAGGGGGTCCGGGGAGCTGTTTTTT

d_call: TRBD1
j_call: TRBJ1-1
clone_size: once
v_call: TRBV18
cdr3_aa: CASSPRTGNGMNTEAFF
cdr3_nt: TGTGCCAGCTCACCCCGGACAGGGAATGGGATGAACACTGAAGCTTTCTTT

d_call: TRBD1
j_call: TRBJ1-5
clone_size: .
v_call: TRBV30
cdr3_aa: CAWSTRTGGNQPQHF
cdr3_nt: TGTGCCTGGAGTACCAGGACAGGGGGCAATCAGCCCCAGCATTTT

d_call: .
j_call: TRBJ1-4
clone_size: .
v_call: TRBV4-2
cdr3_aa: CASSQVQQGPNEKLFF
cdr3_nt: TGTGCCAGCAGCCAAGTCCAACAGGGACCTAATGAAAAACTGTTTTTT

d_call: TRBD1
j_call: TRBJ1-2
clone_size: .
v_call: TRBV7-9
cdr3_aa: CASSLGAGGYAGYTF
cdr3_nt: TGTGCCAGCAGCTTAGGGGCAGGGGGCTATGCGGGCTACACCTTC

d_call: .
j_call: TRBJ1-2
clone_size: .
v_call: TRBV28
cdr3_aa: CAIQGNYGYTF
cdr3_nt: TGTGCCATACAGGGCAACTATGGCTACACCTTC

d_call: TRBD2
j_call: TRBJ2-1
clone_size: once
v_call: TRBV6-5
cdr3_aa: CASSQGAGVYNEQFF
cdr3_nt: TGTGCCAGCAGCCAAGGGGCGGGGGTGTACAATGAGCAGTTCTTC

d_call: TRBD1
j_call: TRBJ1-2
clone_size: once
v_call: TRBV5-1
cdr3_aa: CASSLADRAYGYTF
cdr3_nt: TGCGCCAGCAGCTTGGCGGACAGGGCCTATGGCTACACCTTC

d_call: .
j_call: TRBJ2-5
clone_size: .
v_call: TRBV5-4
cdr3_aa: CASSLVGEGTQYF
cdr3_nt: TGTGCCAGCAGCTTGGTGGGCGAAGGGACCCAGTACTTC

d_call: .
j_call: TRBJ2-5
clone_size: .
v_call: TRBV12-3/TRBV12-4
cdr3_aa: CASSSGLEETQYF
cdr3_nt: TGTGCCAGCAGTTCGGGACTTGAAGAGACCCAGTACTTC

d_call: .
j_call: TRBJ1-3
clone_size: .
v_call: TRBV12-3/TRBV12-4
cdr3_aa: CASSFTAGNTIYF
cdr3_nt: TGTGCCAGCAGTTTTACAGCTGGAAACACCATATATTTT

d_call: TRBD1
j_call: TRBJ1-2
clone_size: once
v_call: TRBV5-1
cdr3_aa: CASSLQGFGGYTF
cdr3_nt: TGCGCCAGCAGCCTACAGGGGTTTGGTGGCTACACCTTC

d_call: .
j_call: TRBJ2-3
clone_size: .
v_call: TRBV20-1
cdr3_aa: CSASYPVTDTQYF
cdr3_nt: TGCAGTGCTAGTTATCCGGTCACAGATACGCAGTATTTT

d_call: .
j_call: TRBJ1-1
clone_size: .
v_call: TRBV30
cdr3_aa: CAWSVSSNTEAFF
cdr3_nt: TGTGCCTGGAGTGTTTCTTCGAACACTGAAGCTTTCTTT

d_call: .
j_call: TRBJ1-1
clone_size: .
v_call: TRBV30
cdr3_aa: CAWLNRGTEAFF
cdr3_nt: TGTGCCTGGCTAAACCGGGGAACTGAAGCTTTCTTT